The source of this T cell receptor beta chain is a study of cytomegalovirus exposure and HLA in healthy donors. The study, taken as a whole, reports: Data from an earlier analysis indicated that most TCR beta V segments were productive either about 90% or about 30% of the time.

Researchers ran the PCR with 60 Vbeta and 13 Jbeta primers. Clones were read by immunoSEQ multiplex PCR, and TCRdb kept only the in-frame ones, dropping some. Its clone listing holds tens of thousands of clones. Trimming took off 7 bases at V and 0 bases at J, with 19 bases between the two ends. Germline values: CDR1 MDHEN, CDR2 SYDVKM. CDR3 length: 16 residues. Concerning this clone: Its antigen is as yet unknown.

The sequenced sample was PBMCs. The chain uses TRBV28 and TRBJ2-7; D might be TRBD2 (6 bases). The TCR sequence derives from a man between 40 and 49 years old in good health and CMV-seropositive. CDR3 in amino acids: CASKPNWGTRSYEQYF. In DNA, the CDR3 is TGTGCCAGCAAACCCAACTGGGGGACTCGCTCCTACGAGCAGTACTTC.